Listed below are T cell receptor beta chains from one sample, sequenced in a study of cytomegalovirus exposure and HLA in healthy donors. Repertoires were generated with immunoSEQ multiplex PCR, while TCRdb's copy carries only in-frame clones and drops some. The sample records around 240,000 clones, around 80% being singletons. Sequencing was performed on PBMCs. These receptors all stem from a woman in her forties in good health and CMV-seropositive. CDR3s include the opening cysteine and the closing phenylalanine or tryptophan. The order of the fields is J gene, clone size, D gene, V gene, CDR3 DNA, CDR3 protein. A D gene is named only where the DNA matches it firmly. Only part of the rows carry a size: once, few, many, or a class if the clone is expanded.

J gene: TRBJ2-3; clone size: .; D gene: .; V gene: TRBV5-1; CDR3 DNA: TGCGCCAGCAGCTTGGTGGCAGGGGCCCCAGATACGCAGTATTTT; CDR3 protein: CASSLVAGAPDTQYF
J gene: TRBJ2-7; clone size: once; D gene: .; V gene: TRBV5-1; CDR3 DNA: TGCGCCAGCAGCTTGGATGCCTACTCCTACGAGCAGTACTTC; CDR3 protein: CASSLDAYSYEQYF
J gene: TRBJ2-5; clone size: few; D gene: .; V gene: TRBV6-5; CDR3 DNA: TGTGCCAGCAGTTACACCAGGGGCTGGGTAGAGACCCAGTACTTC; CDR3 protein: CASSYTRGWVETQYF
J gene: TRBJ1-6; clone size: .; D gene: TRBD1; V gene: TRBV2; CDR3 DNA: TGTGCCAGTCGGGACAGCCGAATTTACTCACCCCTCCACTTT; CDR3 protein: CASRDSRIYSPLHF
J gene: TRBJ2-5; clone size: .; D gene: TRBD1; V gene: TRBV7-3; CDR3 DNA: TGTGCCAGCAGCTTAATGGGGACAGGGATAGAGACCCAGTACTTC; CDR3 protein: CASSLMGTGIETQYF
J gene: TRBJ2-7; clone size: .; D gene: .; V gene: TRBV7-2; CDR3 DNA: TGTGCCAGCAGCCATCCAGGGTACGAGCAGTACTTC; CDR3 protein: CASSHPGYEQYF
J gene: TRBJ1-5; clone size: .; D gene: TRBD1; V gene: TRBV19; CDR3 DNA: TGTGCCAGTAGTAAACCGGGACAGAGCAATCAGCCCCAGCATTTT; CDR3 protein: CASSKPGQSNQPQHF
J gene: TRBJ1-4; clone size: .; D gene: .; V gene: TRBV2; CDR3 DNA: TGTGCCAGCAGCCCAAATACAGGGAGGGGGAGTGAAAAACTGTTTTTT; CDR3 protein: CASSPNTGRGSEKLFF
J gene: TRBJ2-3; clone size: .; D gene: .; V gene: TRBV19; CDR3 DNA: TGTGCCAGTTTACAGGGCCAGAGCACAGATACGCAGTATTTT; CDR3 protein: CASLQGQSTDTQYF
J gene: TRBJ1-2; clone size: .; D gene: .; V gene: TRBV27; CDR3 DNA: TGTGCCAGCAGCTGGAGTTTCTATGGCTACACCTTC; CDR3 protein: CASSWSFYGYTF
J gene: TRBJ2-1; clone size: .; D gene: TRBD2; V gene: TRBV29-1; CDR3 DNA: TGCAGCGTTGAAGATTTTCGGGGGGATGAGCAGTTCTTC; CDR3 protein: CSVEDFRGDEQFF
J gene: TRBJ2-7; clone size: once; D gene: TRBD1; V gene: TRBV2; CDR3 DNA: TGTGCCAGCAGTGAAGTGGGGCAGGGGGCCTACGAGCAGTACTTC; CDR3 protein: CASSEVGQGAYEQYF
J gene: TRBJ2-1; clone size: .; D gene: TRBD2; V gene: TRBV4-2; CDR3 DNA: TGTGCCAGCAGCCAAGATCCCCGTAGGCGGGGGTATGAGCAGTTCTTC; CDR3 protein: CASSQDPRRRGYEQFF
J gene: TRBJ2-3; clone size: once; D gene: TRBD1; V gene: TRBV18; CDR3 DNA: TGTGCCAGCTCACCAGGGACAGTGTCCACAGATACGCAGTATTTT; CDR3 protein: CASSPGTVSTDTQYF
J gene: TRBJ1-5; clone size: .; D gene: TRBD1; V gene: TRBV7-9; CDR3 DNA: TGTGCCAGCAGCTCCGACAGGGGACCTCATCAGCCCCAGCATTTT; CDR3 protein: CASSSDRGPHQPQHF